These T cell receptor beta chains were read from a single sample in a study of cytomegalovirus exposure and HLA in healthy donors. Method: immunoSEQ multiplex PCR; TCRdb's copy keeps in-frame clones and lacks some. This sample carries roughly 200,000 clones, roughly 85% of them seen once, and the ten largest clones take 2% to 2.5%. The sequenced sample consisted of PBMCs. The source of these receptors is a woman aged 50 to 65 in good health and CMV-seronegative. Each CDR3 is given with its conserved first and last residue. A D gene is named only where the DNA matches it firmly. Clone size appears in some rows only: once, few, many, or a class for an expanded clone.

CDR3: CASSIFSSGSQTQYF
DNA: TGTGCCAGCAGCATTTTCTCTAGCGGGAGTCAGACCCAGTACTTC
D: TRBD2
size: .
J: TRBJ2-5
V: TRBV7-8

CDR3: CASSLAFDRYTGELFF
DNA: TGTGCCAGCAGTTTAGCATTCGACAGGTACACCGGGGAGCTGTTTTTT
D: .
size: .
J: TRBJ2-2
V: TRBV28

CDR3: CASRSQGYTEAFF
DNA: TGTGCCAGCAGGTCACAGGGGTACACTGAAGCTTTCTTT
D: TRBD1
size: once
J: TRBJ1-1
V: TRBV7-6

CDR3: CASRGTGVGNTIYF
DNA: TGTGCCAGCAGGGGGACAGGGGTTGGAAACACCATATATTTT
D: TRBD1
size: .
J: TRBJ1-3
V: TRBV28

CDR3: CASSRSTGANGYTF
DNA: TGTGCCAGCAGCAGAAGCACAGGTGCAAATGGCTACACCTTC
D: .
size: .
J: TRBJ1-2
V: TRBV6-5

CDR3: CASNVLAGSTDTQYF
DNA: TGTGCCAGCAACGTTCTAGCGGGGTCCACAGATACGCAGTATTTT
D: TRBD2
size: .
J: TRBJ2-3
V: TRBV28

CDR3: CSVLRDRGTSGYTF
DNA: TGCAGCGTTCTCCGGGACAGGGGAACTAGTGGCTACACCTTC
D: TRBD1
size: .
J: TRBJ1-2
V: TRBV29-1

CDR3: CAWSGGRGSYNEQFF
DNA: TGTGCCTGGAGTGGTGGGAGAGGGTCTTACAATGAGCAGTTCTTC
D: .
size: .
J: TRBJ2-1
V: TRBV30

CDR3: CASSATSGNTYNEQFF
DNA: TGTGCCAGTAGTGCGACTAGCGGGAACACCTACAATGAGCAGTTCTTC
D: TRBD2
size: .
J: TRBJ2-1
V: TRBV19

CDR3: CASRPGGARGGGYTF
DNA: TGTGCCAGCAGACCAGGGGGCGCAAGGGGGGGAGGCTACACCTTC
D: TRBD1
size: few
J: TRBJ1-2
V: TRBV28

CDR3: CASILTEGNEQFF
DNA: TGTGCCAGCATCCTCACGGAGGGGAATGAGCAGTTCTTC
D: .
size: few
J: TRBJ2-1
V: TRBV2

CDR3: CSALADLYNEQFF
DNA: TGCAGCGCTCTAGCGGACCTCTACAATGAGCAGTTCTTC
D: TRBD2
size: .
J: TRBJ2-1
V: TRBV29-1

CDR3: CASSQPGQARYGYTF
DNA: TGTGCCAGCAGCCAACCCGGACAGGCTCGCTATGGCTACACCTTC
D: TRBD1
size: .
J: TRBJ1-2
V: TRBV4-2

CDR3: CASSMWGLDYGYTF
DNA: TGTGCCAGTAGTATGTGGGGGCTGGACTATGGCTACACCTTC
D: .
size: .
J: TRBJ1-2
V: TRBV19

CDR3: CASSTDRGGGEQYF
DNA: TGTGCCAGCAGCACCGACAGGGGCGGAGGCGAGCAGTACTTC
D: TRBD1
size: few
J: TRBJ2-7
V: TRBV6-6

CDR3: CASSTWTAYGYTF
DNA: TGCGCCAGCAGCACATGGACAGCCTATGGCTACACCTTC
D: .
size: .
J: TRBJ1-2
V: TRBV5-1

CDR3: CASSLASGSYNEQFF
DNA: TGCGCCAGCAGCTTGGCTAGCGGTTCCTACAATGAGCAGTTCTTC
D: TRBD2
size: few
J: TRBJ2-1
V: TRBV5-1

CDR3: CASSQQGTQPQHF
DNA: TGCGCCAGCAGCCAACAGGGGACTCAGCCCCAGCATTTT
D: .
size: once
J: TRBJ1-5
V: TRBV4-3

CDR3: CSSSLGTGAWVEPQHF
DNA: TGTTCCAGCAGCTTAGGGACAGGGGCGTGGGTTGAGCCCCAGCATTTT
D: TRBD1
size: .
J: TRBJ1-5
V: TRBV7-9

CDR3: CASGARVADTQYF
DNA: TGTGCTAGTGGCGCCCGGGTGGCAGATACGCAGTATTTT
D: .
size: few
J: TRBJ2-3
V: TRBV12-5

CDR3: CSGLAGGETQYF
DNA: TGCAGCGGTCTAGCGGGAGGAGAGACCCAGTACTTC
D: TRBD2
size: .
J: TRBJ2-5
V: TRBV29-1

CDR3: CASSYRQEFNYGYTF
DNA: TGTGCCAGCAGTTATCGGCAGGAATTTAACTATGGCTACACCTTC
D: .
size: .
J: TRBJ1-2
V: TRBV6-5

CDR3: CASSFSPAPDYEQYF
DNA: TGTGCCAGCAGCTTTTCCCCAGCGCCCGACTACGAGCAGTACTTC
D: .
size: .
J: TRBJ2-7
V: TRBV11-2

CDR3: CASSSGYGYTF
DNA: TGTGCCAGCAGTTCCGGCTATGGCTACACCTTC
D: .
size: .
J: TRBJ1-2
V: TRBV6-5

CDR3: CASSIDRPVNEKLFF
DNA: TGTGCCAGTAGTATAGATCGTCCGGTGAATGAAAAACTGTTTTTT
D: .
size: .
J: TRBJ1-4
V: TRBV19

CDR3: CAWSFGNQETQYF
DNA: TGTGCCTGGAGTTTCGGGAATCAAGAGACCCAGTACTTC
D: .
size: .
J: TRBJ2-5
V: TRBV30

CDR3: CASSSREFSTDTQYF
DNA: TGTGCCAGCAGCTCGAGGGAGTTTAGCACAGATACGCAGTATTTT
D: .
size: .
J: TRBJ2-3
V: TRBV7-2

CDR3: CASSQEWRSYQETQYF
DNA: TGCGCCAGCAGCCAAGAATGGCGGAGCTACCAAGAGACCCAGTACTTC
D: .
size: .
J: TRBJ2-5
V: TRBV4-1

CDR3: CAWSVLGNNQPQHF
DNA: TGTGCCTGGAGTGTACTAGGGAACAATCAGCCCCAGCATTTT
D: .
size: .
J: TRBJ1-5
V: TRBV30

CDR3: CASSSTPPGTGGSYEQYF
DNA: TGTGCCAGCAGCTCTACCCCGCCCGGGACAGGGGGCTCCTACGAGCAGTACTTC
D: TRBD1
size: .
J: TRBJ2-7
V: TRBV7-8

CDR3: CASSSPGQTNTEAFF
DNA: TGTGCCAGCAGTTCCCCGGGACAGACGAACACTGAAGCTTTCTTT
D: TRBD1
size: .
J: TRBJ1-1
V: TRBV27

CDR3: CAFGRGYEQYF
DNA: TGTGCCTTCGGACGGGGATACGAGCAGTACTTC
D: .
size: .
J: TRBJ2-7
V: TRBV30

CDR3: CASSSTRGVETQYF
DNA: TGTGCCAGCAGCTCAACCCGGGGGGTGGAGACCCAGTACTTC
D: TRBD2
size: .
J: TRBJ2-5
V: TRBV11-2

CDR3: CASITTGGVYNEQFF
DNA: TGTGCCAGCATCACGACAGGGGGCGTCTACAATGAGCAGTTCTTC
D: TRBD1
size: .
J: TRBJ2-1
V: TRBV28

CDR3: CASSLDGITDTQYF
DNA: TGCGCCAGCAGCTTGGACGGGATCACAGATACGCAGTATTTT
D: .
size: .
J: TRBJ2-3
V: TRBV5-1